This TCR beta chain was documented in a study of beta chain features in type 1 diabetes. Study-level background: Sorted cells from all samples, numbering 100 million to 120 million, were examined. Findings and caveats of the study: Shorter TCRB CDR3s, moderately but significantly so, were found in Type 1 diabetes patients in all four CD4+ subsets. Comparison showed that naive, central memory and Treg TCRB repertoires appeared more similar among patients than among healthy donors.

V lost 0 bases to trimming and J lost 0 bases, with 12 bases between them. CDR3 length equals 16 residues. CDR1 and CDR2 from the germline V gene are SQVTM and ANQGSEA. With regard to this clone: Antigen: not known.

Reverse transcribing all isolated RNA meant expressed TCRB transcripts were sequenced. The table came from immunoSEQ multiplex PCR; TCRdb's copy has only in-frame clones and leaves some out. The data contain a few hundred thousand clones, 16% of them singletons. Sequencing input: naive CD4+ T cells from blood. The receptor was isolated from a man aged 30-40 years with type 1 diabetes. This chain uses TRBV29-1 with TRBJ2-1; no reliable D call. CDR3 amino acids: CSVEDKGRSSYNEQFF. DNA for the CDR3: TGCAGCGTTGAAGATAAAGGACGGAGCTCCTACAATGAGCAGTTCTTC.